The 24 T cell receptor beta chains presented below share a single source sample, sequenced in a study of blood T cell repertoires in COVID-19. Some clones are missing from TCRdb's copy, which holds only in-frame ones; the method was immunoSEQ multiplex PCR. The table lists over 70,000 clones, approximately 85% of them singletons. Sequenced sample: peripheral blood. These receptors were taken from a man aged 60-69 years with COVID-19, enrolled during active disease.

V usage is TRBV4-1 and J usage is TRBJ2-5; 7 nucleotides match TRBD1. The germline gives CDR1 MGHRA, CDR2 YSYEKL. CDR3 length equals 15 residues. V was pared by 4 bases and J by 5 bases, with 10 bases of the junction left unmatched. CDR3 DNA: TGCGCCAGCAGCCCCGGGGACAGAGCGCAGGAGACCCAGTACTTC. This codes for CASSPGDRAQETQYF.

V usage is TRBV12-3 or TRBV12-4 and J usage is TRBJ1-2; TRBD1 matches at 11 bases. J was trimmed by 8 bases and V by 6 bases; bases with no gene match: 5. CDR3 length: 13 residues. The CDR3 region is CASRPDRGPGYTF. The CDR3 bases are TGTGCCAGCAGACCGGACAGGGGGCCGGGCTACACCTTC.

The chain is built from TRBV9 and TRBJ2-2, with 8 bases lining up with TRBD1. V gave up 4 bases and J gave up 7 bases; unmatched junction bases: 9. In germline, CDR1 is SGDLS, CDR2 YYNGEE. This CDR3 has 15 amino acids. CDR3 residues: CASSPGGARGGELFF. For the CDR3, the DNA is TGTGCCAGCAGCCCAGGGGGCGCAAGGGGCGGGGAGCTGTTTTTT.

The chain is built from TRBV5-1 and TRBJ2-5; 8 nucleotides agree with TRBD1. The J segment lost 6 bases and the V segment lost 1 base, leaving 8 bases of the junction unmatched. Germline V CDR1 and CDR2: SGHRS, YFSETQ. The CDR3 has 15 residues. CDR3 in amino acids: CASSLLPGGVQTQYF. The CDR3 DNA follows: TGCGCCAGCAGCTTGCTCCCAGGGGGCGTGCAGACCCAGTACTTC.

The sample holds a few counts of this clone. The chain couples TRBV7-9 to TRBJ2-7; 7 nucleotides line up with TRBD1. CDR3 length: 16 amino acids. Trimming took 0 bases from V and 2 from J; bases not matched to a gene: 7. In germline, CDR1 is SEHNR, CDR2 FQNEAQ (reference sequence). The CDR3 coding sequence is TGTGCCAGCAGCTTAGCGGGGGACAGATTACCCTACGAGCAGTACTTC. This gives the protein CASSLAGDRLPYEQYF.

This chain uses TRBV5-1 with TRBJ2-3, with 8 bases aligning to TRBD2. The CDR3 loop spans 16 amino acids. J lost 6 bases, V lost 0 bases, and 9 bases had no gene match. CDR1 and CDR2 from the germline V gene are SGHRS and YFSETQ. CDR3 nucleotide sequence: TGCGCCAGCAGCTTGGCCAGTGGAGCGGGGGCCGATACGCAGTATTTT. Translated: CASSLASGAGADTQYF.

This chain joins TRBV5-6 and TRBJ1-2, with 7 bases fitting TRBD1. The CDR3 spans 12 residues. With V trimmed by 4 bases and J by 7 bases, 4 bases remained unmatched. Germline values: CDR1 SGHDT, CDR2 YYEEEE. CDR3 loop: CASSRQGGGYTF. Here the CDR3 DNA reads TGTGCCAGCAGCCGACAGGGCGGTGGCTACACCTTC.

The chain recombines TRBV19 with TRBJ2-5; 7 bases map to TRBD1. CDR1 and CDR2 (germline): LNHDA, SQIVND (reference sequence). Trimming at V came to 9 bases and at J to 5 bases, leaving 12 bases not matched to a gene. The CDR3 is made up of 14 amino acids. The CDR3 nucleotides read TGTGCCAGCCGCTATGGTGGACAGGCGGAGACCCAGTACTTC. Translated, it gives CASRYGGQAETQYF.

Only a few counts were recorded for this clone. The rearrangement links TRBV2 to TRBJ2-7, with 14 bases aligning to TRBD2. J lost 10 bases, V lost 6 bases, and 5 bases had no gene match. Germline V gene data show CDR1 as SNHLY and CDR2 as FYNNEI. The CDR3 is made up of 13 amino acids. The CDR3 here is CASRGTSGRSQYF. The CDR3 region has the DNA TGTGCCAGCAGAGGGACTAGCGGGAGAAGCCAGTACTTC.

The CDR3 sequence is CASSPSGGSGTEAFF. The CDR3 bases are TGTGCCAGCAGCCCTTCAGGGGGCAGCGGCACTGAAGCTTTCTTT. J is TRBJ1-1 and V is TRBV7-3, with 8 positions matching TRBD1. V gave up 5 bases and J gave up 4 bases; unmatched junction bases: 9. The CDR3 has 15 amino acids. Germline values: CDR1 SGHTA, CDR2 FQGTGA.

This clone was seen more than once but under ten times. The CDR3 bases are TGTGCCACCGCTACTAGCGGGATCACAGATACGCAGTATTTT. As protein: CATATSGITDTQYF. V is TRBV24-1 and J is TRBJ2-3; 10 nucleotides align to TRBD2. The V segment lost 9 bases and the J segment 2 bases; nucleotides outside the gene matches: 4. Germline loops: CDR1 KGHDR, CDR2 SFDVKD. This CDR3 has 14 amino acids.

In this sample, this clone turned up once. The genes are TRBV7-3 and TRBJ1-1; D remains unclear. The CDR3 sequence is 13 residues long. The V gene lost 3 bases and the J gene lost 1 base, with 6 bases spanning the gap. The germline gives CDR1 SGHTA, CDR2 FQGTGA. CDR3 nucleotide sequence: TGTGCCAGCAGCTTTGGCGGGAACACTGAAGCTTTCTTT. It specifies CASSFGGNTEAFF.

V and J are TRBV7-6 and TRBJ1-1, with 11 bases matching TRBD1. The length of the CDR3 is 16 residues. With V trimmed by 3 bases and J by 4 bases, 7 bases remained unmatched. The germline V gene encodes CDR1 SGHVS and CDR2 FNYEAQ. CDR3 coding DNA: TGTGCCAGCAGCTTTGGGACAGGGGGTTATGGCACTGAAGCTTTCTTT. As protein: CASSFGTGGYGTEAFF.

Here the CDR3 DNA reads TGTGCCAGCAGTCGGGGAAATAGCAATCAGCCCCAGCATTTT. Translated: CASSRGNSNQPQHF. This sequence joins TRBV6-5 and TRBJ1-5; D unclear. The CDR3 consists of 14 residues. Germline CDR1 and CDR2: MNHEY and SVGAGI. The V end was cut by 5 bases, the J end by 0 bases, with 8 bases between.

V usage is TRBV7-9 and J usage is TRBJ2-5; 10 bases match TRBD2. The CDR3 loop spans 17 amino acids. V lost 3 bases and J lost 4; bases outside the gene matches: 11. Germline CDR1 reads SEHNR; CDR2 reads FQNEAQ (reference sequence). The CDR3 coding sequence is TGTGCCAGCAGCTTCAACGGATTAGCGGGGGGCGGAGAGACCCAGTACTTC. It codes for CASSFNGLAGGGETQYF. The full variable domain, in which reference TRBV7-9 and TRBJ2-5 provide the parts outside the CDR3, is DTGVSQNPRHKITKRGQNVTFRCDPISEHNRLYWYRQTLGQGPEFLTYFQNEAQLEKSRLLSDRFSAERPKGSFSTLEIQRTEQGDSAMYLCASSFNGLAGGGETQYFGPGTRLLVL.

The chain has TRBV5-1 and TRBJ2-3, with 9 bases fitting TRBD2. The germline gives CDR1 SGHRS, CDR2 YFSETQ. This CDR3 has 17 residues. The junction had 14 bases not matched to a gene; V was cut back by 5 bases and J by 4 bases. For the CDR3, the DNA is TGCGCCAGCAGTCTGCCGCTAGCGGGAACTAGTGCAGATACGCAGTATTTT. Translation: CASSLPLAGTSADTQYF.

The CDR3: CASSHRAPDPYNEQFF. The CDR3 DNA sequence: TGTGCCAGCAGCCACAGGGCACCTGATCCCTACAATGAGCAGTTCTTC. The rearrangement joins TRBV3-1 (or the pseudogene TRBV3-2) to TRBJ2-1, with D perhaps matching TRBD1 (5 bases). V was trimmed by 3 bases and J by 2 bases, leaving 14 bases between them. The CDR3 covers 16 residues. From germline, CDR1 is LGHDT and CDR2 YNNKEL (reference sequence).

The CDR3: CASSTGLLGNEKLFF. The CDR3 region has the DNA TGTGCCAGCTCAACAGGGCTTCTCGGTAATGAAAAACTGTTTTTT. V gene TRBV18 combines with J gene TRBJ1-4; D possibly corresponds to TRBD1 (6 bases). V lost 5 bases to trimming and J lost 4 bases, with 14 bases between them. CDR1 is KGHSH and CDR2 is LQKENI in the germline V gene. The CDR3 has 15 amino acids.

CDR3 bases: TGTGCCAGCAGCTTTGGACTGCAGTACAATGAGCAGTTCTTC. Translated: CASSFGLQYNEQFF. The chain is built from TRBV7-2 and TRBJ2-1; D might be TRBD2 (5 bases). The CDR3 is 14 amino acids. Germline CDR1 SGHTA, CDR2 FQGNSA. Trimming took off 3 bases at V and 4 bases at J, with 10 bases between the two ends.

The V call is TRBV28, the J call TRBJ1-3; 7 positions agree with TRBD1. Unmatched junction bases numbered 7, after V lost 6 bases and J lost 2 bases. The germline V gene has CDR1 MDHEN and CDR2 SYDVKM. This CDR3 is built from 15 residues. CDR3 DNA sequence: TGTGCCAGCAGGACTTCGACAGGGCCTGGAAACACCATATATTTT. Encoded protein: CASRTSTGPGNTIYF.

The chain is built from TRBV10-2 and TRBJ2-5; 13 bases line up with TRBD2. Per germline, CDR1 WSHSY and CDR2 SAAADI. CDR3 length: 14 amino acids. The V and J ends lost 5 bases and 8 bases, in that order; junction bases with no gene match: 5. CDR3 coding DNA: TGCGCCAGCAGTTATGGGACTAGCGGGATCACCCAGTACTTC. Translation: CASSYGTSGITQYF.

The J gene is TRBJ2-1, the V gene TRBV18; TRBD1 is a possible D gene (5 bases). With 2 bases removed from V and 6 bases from J, the gap between germline ends came to 8 bases. Germline V gives CDR1 KGHSH, CDR2 LQKENI. CDR3 length: 13 amino acids. CDR3 nucleotides: TGTGCCAGCTCACCAGCTCAGGGCAATGAGCAGTTCTTC. It yields the protein CASSPAQGNEQFF.

This clone was observed once. This sequence joins TRBV7-3 and TRBJ1-2; 7 positions match TRBD1. The ends lost 2 bases at V and 6 bases at J; junction bases unmatched: 9. From germline, CDR1 is SGHTA and CDR2 FQGTGA. The length of the CDR3 is 15 residues. CDR3 sequence reads: CASSLVRTGENGYTF. The CDR3 DNA is TGTGCCAGCAGCTTAGTTAGGACAGGTGAAAATGGCTACACCTTC.

This clone appeared a few times. This sequence joins TRBV30 and TRBJ1-2; D ambiguous. This CDR3 is 11 amino acids long. V shed 7 bases and J shed 7 bases, with 13 bases lying between them. Germline V gene data show CDR1 as GTSNPN and CDR2 as SVGIG (reference sequence). This CDR3 reads CALSIPRGYTF. As DNA, the CDR3 is TGTGCCTTATCTATTCCCCGTGGCTACACCTTC.